This T cell receptor beta chain was sequenced for a study of shared clonotypes between healthy human individuals. Study-level findings and limits: Donor scarcity curtailed the genetic and exposure-history diversity represented herein.

V was pared by 6 bases and J by 5 bases, with 17 bases between. Germline V gene data show CDR1 as SGHNT and CDR2 as YYREEE (reference sequence). The CDR3 consists of 14 residues. A CD45RA+ naive subset and a CD45RA-negative memory subset were split from CD4+ cells. Profiled with immunoSEQ multiplex PCR; TCRdb holds only in-frame clones, not every one. The repertoire holds over 700,000 clones, with roughly 72% as singletons. This clone was seen more than once but under ten times. The antigen remains unidentified. The sample was memory CD4+ T cells sorted from blood. Subset noted: CD45RA-negative fraction. The gene calls are TRBV5-4 and TRBJ1-2; D call uncertain. The TCR originated in a woman younger than 45 in good health. CDR3 sequence reads: CASKEAGRVYGYTF. In nucleotides, the CDR3 is TGTGCCAGCAAGGAGGCGGGCAGAGTTTATGGCTACACCTTC. Using reference TRBV5-4 and TRBJ1-2 for the parts outside the CDR3, the full variable domain is ETGVTQSPTHLIKTRGQQVTLRCSSQSGHNTVSWYQQALGQGPQFIFQYYREEENGRGNFPPRFSGLQFPNYSSELNVNALELDDSALYLCASKEAGRVYGYTFGSGTRLTVV.